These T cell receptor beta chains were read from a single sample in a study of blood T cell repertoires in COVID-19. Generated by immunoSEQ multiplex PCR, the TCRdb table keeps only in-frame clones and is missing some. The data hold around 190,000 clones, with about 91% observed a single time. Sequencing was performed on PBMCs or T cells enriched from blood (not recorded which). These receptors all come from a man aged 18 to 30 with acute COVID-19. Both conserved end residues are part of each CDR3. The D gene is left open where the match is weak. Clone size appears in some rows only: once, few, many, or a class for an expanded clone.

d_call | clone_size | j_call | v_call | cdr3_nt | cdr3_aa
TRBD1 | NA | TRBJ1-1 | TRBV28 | TGTGCCAGCAGTACGGTCCGGACAGGGGCTACGATGGGTGCTTTCTTT | CASSTVRTGATMGAFF
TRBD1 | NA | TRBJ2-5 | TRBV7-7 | TGTGCTAGCAGCTTAGAAGGACAGGGAGAGACCCAGTACTTC | CASSLEGQGETQYF
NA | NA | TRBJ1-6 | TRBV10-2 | TGCGCCAGCAGTGATTATCGGGACATTGGAAATTCACCCCTCCACTTT | CASSDYRDIGNSPLHF
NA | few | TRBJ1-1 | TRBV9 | TGTGCCAGCAGCGTAGGTAGTGGAGGAGGGGTAACTGAAGCTTTCTTT | CASSVGSGGGVTEAFF
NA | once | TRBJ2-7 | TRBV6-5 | TGTGCCAGCAGTTCGTTGGACTTCCCCTACGAGCAGTACTTC | CASSSLDFPYEQYF
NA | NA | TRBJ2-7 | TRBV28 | TGTGCCAGCAGTTTCGCTGGGGGCAGGACCGAGCAGTACTTC | CASSFAGGRTEQYF
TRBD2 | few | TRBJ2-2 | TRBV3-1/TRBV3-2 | TGTGCCAGCAGCCCTCGGACTAGCGGGAGATTGCGTGACACCGGGGAGCTGTTTTTT | CASSPRTSGRLRDTGELFF
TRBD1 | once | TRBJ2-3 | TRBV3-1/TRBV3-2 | TGTGCCAGCAGCCAAGGAGGGGGCAGAGATACGCAGTATTTT | CASSQGGGRDTQYF
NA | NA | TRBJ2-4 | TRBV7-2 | TGTGCCAGCAGCTCGGCCGGGAATAAAAACATTCAGTACTTC | CASSSAGNKNIQYF
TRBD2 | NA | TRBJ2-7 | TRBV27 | TGTGCCAGCAGTACCCAACTAGCGGGAGTCTACGAGCAGTACTTC | CASSTQLAGVYEQYF
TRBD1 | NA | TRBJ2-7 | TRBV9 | TGTGCCAGCAGCGTAGAAGGGGCAGGGGGCTACTACGAGCAGTACTTC | CASSVEGAGGYYEQYF
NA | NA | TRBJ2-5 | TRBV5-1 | TGCGCCAGCAGCTTGGCCGGTCTGGAAGAGACCCAGTACTTC | CASSLAGLEETQYF